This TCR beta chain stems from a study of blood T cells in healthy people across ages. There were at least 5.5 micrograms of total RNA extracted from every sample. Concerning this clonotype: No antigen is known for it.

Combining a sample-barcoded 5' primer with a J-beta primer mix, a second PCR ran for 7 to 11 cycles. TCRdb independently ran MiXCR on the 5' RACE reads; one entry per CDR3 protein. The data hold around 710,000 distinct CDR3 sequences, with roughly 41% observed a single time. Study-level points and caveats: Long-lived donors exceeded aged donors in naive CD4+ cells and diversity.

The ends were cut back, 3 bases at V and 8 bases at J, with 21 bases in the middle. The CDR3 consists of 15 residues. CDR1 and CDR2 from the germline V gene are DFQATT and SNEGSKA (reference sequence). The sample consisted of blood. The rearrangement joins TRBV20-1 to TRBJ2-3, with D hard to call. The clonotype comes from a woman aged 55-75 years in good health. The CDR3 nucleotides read TGCAGTGCTAGGCCCTTAGGGAAGGGTGCCGGTACGCAGTATTTT. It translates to CSARPLGKGAGTQYF.